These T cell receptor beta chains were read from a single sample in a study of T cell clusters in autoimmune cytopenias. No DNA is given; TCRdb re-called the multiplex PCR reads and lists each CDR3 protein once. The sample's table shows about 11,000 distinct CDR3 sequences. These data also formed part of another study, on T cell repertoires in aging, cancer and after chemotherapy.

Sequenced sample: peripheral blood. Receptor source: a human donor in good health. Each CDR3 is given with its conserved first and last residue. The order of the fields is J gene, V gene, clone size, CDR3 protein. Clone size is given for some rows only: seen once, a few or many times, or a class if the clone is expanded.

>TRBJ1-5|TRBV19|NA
CASSIDRRQPQHF
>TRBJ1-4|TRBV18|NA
CASSPGEGVEKLFF
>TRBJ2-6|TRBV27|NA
CASSSRGGSGANVLTF
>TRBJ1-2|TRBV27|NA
CASSPGHLAYGYTF
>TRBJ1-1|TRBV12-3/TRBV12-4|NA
CASSLGGVNTEAFF
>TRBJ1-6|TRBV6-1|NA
CASSEITQGYSPLHF
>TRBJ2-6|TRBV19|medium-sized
CASSQSGPGANVLTF
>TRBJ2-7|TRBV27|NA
CASSFDPRHSYEQYF
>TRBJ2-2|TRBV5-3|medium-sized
CARSLALDGGQINTGELFF
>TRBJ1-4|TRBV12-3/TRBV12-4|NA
CASSLVAGVGEKLFF
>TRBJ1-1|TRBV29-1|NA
CSAGDSYTEAFF
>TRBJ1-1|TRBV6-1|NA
CASRPQNLNTEAFF
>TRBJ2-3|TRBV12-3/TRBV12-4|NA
CASGTRDLTQYF
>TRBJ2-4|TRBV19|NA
CASRGTGEPSKNIQYF
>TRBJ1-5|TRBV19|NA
CASSISFLYSNQPQHF
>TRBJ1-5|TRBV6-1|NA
CASSWTGAQDQPQHF
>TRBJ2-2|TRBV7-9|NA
CASSLTSGNTGELFF
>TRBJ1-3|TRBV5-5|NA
CASSFFPEVTGNTIYF
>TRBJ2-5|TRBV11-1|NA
CASSSQGWKETQYF
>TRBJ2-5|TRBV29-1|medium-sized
CSVAPGTRNLQETQYF
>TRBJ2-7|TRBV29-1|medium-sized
CSVQRGGGLDEQYF
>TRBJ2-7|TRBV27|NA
CASSSGLAGYEQYF
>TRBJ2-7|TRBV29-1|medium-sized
CSVGRSPYEQYF
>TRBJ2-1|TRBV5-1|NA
CASSLAGKVNNEQFF